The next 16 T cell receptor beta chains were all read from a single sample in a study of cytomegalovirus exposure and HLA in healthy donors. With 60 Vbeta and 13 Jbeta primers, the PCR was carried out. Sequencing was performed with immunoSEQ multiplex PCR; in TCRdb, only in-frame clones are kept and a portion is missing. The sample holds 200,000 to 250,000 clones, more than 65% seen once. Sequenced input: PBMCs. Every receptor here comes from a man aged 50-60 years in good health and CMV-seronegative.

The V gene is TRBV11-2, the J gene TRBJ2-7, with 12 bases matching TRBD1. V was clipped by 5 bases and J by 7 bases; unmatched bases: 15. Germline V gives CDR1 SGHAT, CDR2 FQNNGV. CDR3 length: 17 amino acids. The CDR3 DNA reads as TGTGCCAGCAGCCAAATCCGGGGGGACAGGGGGCAGTGGGAGCAGTACTTC. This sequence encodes CASSQIRGDRGQWEQYF.

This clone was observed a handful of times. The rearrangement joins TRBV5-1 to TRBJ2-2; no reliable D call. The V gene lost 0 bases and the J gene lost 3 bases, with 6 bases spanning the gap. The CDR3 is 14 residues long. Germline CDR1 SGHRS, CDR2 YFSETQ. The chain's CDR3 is CASSLGGDTGELFF. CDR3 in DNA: TGCGCCAGCAGCTTGGGAGGAGACACCGGGGAGCTGTTTTTT. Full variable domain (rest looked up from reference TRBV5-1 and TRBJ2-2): KAGVTQTPRYLIKTRGQQVTLSCSPISGHRSVSWYQQTPGQGLQFLFEYFSETQRNKGNFPGRFSGRQFSNSRSEMNVSTLELGDSALYLCASSLGGDTGELFFGEGSRLTVL.

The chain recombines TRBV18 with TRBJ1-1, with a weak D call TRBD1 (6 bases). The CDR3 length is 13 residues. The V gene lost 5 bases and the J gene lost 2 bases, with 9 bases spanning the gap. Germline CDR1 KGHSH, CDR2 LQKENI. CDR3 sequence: CASSTGQNTEAFF. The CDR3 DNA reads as TGTGCCAGCTCAACGGGACAAAACACTGAAGCTTTCTTT.

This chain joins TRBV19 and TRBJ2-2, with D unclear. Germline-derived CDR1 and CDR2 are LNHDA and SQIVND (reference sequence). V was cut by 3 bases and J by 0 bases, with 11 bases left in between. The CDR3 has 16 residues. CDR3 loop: CASSIPPQSNTGELFF. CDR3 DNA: TGTGCCAGTAGTATTCCCCCGCAGTCGAACACCGGGGAGCTGTTTTTT.

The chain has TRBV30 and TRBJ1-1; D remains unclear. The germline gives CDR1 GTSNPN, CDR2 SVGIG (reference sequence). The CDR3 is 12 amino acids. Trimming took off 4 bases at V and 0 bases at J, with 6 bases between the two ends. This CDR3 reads CAWKLMNTEAFF. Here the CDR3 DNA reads TGTGCCTGGAAACTGATGAACACTGAAGCTTTCTTT.

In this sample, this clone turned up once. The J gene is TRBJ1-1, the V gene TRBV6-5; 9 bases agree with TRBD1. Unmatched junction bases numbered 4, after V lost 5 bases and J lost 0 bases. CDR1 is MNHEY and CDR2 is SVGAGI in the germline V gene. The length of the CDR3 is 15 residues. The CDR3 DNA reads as TGTGCCAGCAGTCGCAACAGGGGGCTGAACACTGAAGCTTTCTTT. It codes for CASSRNRGLNTEAFF.

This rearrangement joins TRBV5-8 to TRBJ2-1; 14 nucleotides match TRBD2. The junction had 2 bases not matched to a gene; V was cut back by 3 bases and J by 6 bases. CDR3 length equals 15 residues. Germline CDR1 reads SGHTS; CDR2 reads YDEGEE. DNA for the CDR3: TGTGCCAGCAGCTCGGGACTAGCGGGAGCCAATGAGCAGTTCTTC. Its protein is CASSSGLAGANEQFF.

The CDR3 sequence is CASGFPYTDTQYF. CDR3 sequence (DNA): TGTGCTAGTGGTTTCCCCTACACAGATACGCAGTATTTT. The gene calls are TRBV12-5 and TRBJ2-3; D not certain. The CDR3 length is 13 residues. Germline V gene data show CDR1 as LGHNT and CDR2 as FRNRAP. The ends were cut back, 3 bases at V and 2 bases at J, with 6 bases in the middle. The full variable domain, with the rest looked up from reference TRBV12-5 and TRBJ2-3, is DARVTQTPRHKVTEMGQEVTMRCQPILGHNTVFWYRQTMMQGLELLAYFRNRAPLDDSGMPKDRFSAEMPDATLATLKIQPSEPRDSAVYFCASGFPYTDTQYFGPGTRLTVL.

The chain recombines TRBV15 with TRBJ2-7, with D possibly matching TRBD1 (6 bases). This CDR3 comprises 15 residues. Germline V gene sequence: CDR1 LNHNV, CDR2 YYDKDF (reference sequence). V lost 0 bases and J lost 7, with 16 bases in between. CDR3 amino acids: CATSRDGAGAREQYF. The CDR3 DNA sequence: TGTGCCACCAGCAGAGATGGGGCAGGGGCTCGGGAGCAGTACTTC.

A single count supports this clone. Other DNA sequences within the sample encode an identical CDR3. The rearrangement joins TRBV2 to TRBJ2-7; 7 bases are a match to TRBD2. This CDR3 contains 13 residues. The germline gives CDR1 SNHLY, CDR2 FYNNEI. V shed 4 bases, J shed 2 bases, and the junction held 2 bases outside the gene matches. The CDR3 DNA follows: TGTGCCAGCAGTGTAGGACTAGCCTACGAGCAGTACTTC. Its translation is CASSVGLAYEQYF.

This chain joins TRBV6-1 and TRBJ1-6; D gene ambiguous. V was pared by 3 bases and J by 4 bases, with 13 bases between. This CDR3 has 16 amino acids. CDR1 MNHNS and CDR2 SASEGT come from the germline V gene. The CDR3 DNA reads TGTGCCAGCAGTGAGAGTATAATTCCTTATAATTCACCCCTCCACTTT. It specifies CASSESIIPYNSPLHF.

The CDR3 sequence is CASSFTGGVSGELFF. DNA for the CDR3: TGCGCCAGCAGCTTTACAGGGGGAGTTTCCGGGGAGCTGTTTTTT. This sequence joins TRBV5-1 and TRBJ2-2, with 8 bases matching TRBD1. The V segment lost 2 bases and the J segment 6 bases; nucleotides outside the gene matches: 6. The CDR3 runs 15 residues. From germline, CDR1 is SGHRS and CDR2 YFSETQ.

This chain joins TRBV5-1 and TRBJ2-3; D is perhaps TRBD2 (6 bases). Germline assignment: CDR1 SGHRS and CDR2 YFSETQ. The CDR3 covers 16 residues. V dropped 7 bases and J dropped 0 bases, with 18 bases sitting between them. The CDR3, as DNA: TGCGCCAGCGGAACAAACGTAGCGGATAGCACAGATACGCAGTATTTT. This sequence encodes CASGTNVADSTDTQYF.

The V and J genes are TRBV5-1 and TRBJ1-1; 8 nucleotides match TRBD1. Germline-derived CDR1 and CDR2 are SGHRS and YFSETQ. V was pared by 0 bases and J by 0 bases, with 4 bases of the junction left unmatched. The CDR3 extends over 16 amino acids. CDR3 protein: CASSLEGGQVNTEAFF. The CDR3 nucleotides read TGCGCCAGCAGCTTGGAGGGGGGACAGGTGAACACTGAAGCTTTCTTT. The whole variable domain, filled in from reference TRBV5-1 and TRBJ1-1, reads KAGVTQTPRYLIKTRGQQVTLSCSPISGHRSVSWYQQTPGQGLQFLFEYFSETQRNKGNFPGRFSGRQFSNSRSEMNVSTLELGDSALYLCASSLEGGQVNTEAFFGQGTRLTVV.

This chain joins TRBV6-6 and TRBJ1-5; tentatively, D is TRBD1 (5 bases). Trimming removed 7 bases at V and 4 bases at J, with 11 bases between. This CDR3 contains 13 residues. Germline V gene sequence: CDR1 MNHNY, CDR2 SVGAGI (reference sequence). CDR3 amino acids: CASILGGNQPQHF. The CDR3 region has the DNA TGTGCCAGCATCCTCGGGGGGAATCAGCCCCAGCATTTT.

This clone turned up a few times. CDR3 nucleotide sequence: TGTGCCAGTAGCCCCGGGACAGGGGGCAAGACCCAGTACTTC. Translation gives CASSPGTGGKTQYF. The V gene is TRBV19, the J gene TRBJ2-5; 12 positions agree with TRBD1. Germline lookup yields CDR1 LNHDA and CDR2 SQIVND (reference sequence). Unmatched junction bases numbered 5, after V lost 6 bases and J lost 6 bases. The CDR3 extends over 14 amino acids.